This T cell receptor beta chain was sequenced for a study of shared clonotypes between healthy human individuals. Germline-derived CDR1 and CDR2 are GTSNPN and SVGIG (reference sequence). There are 15 residues in the CDR3. The V end was cut by 1 base, the J end by 2 bases, with 14 bases between. Details on this clone: Since a much larger clone is just one base distant, this may be a read error. The conserved final phenylalanine or tryptophan is absent from the CDR3, which likely points to a read error.

Sequenced by immunoSEQ multiplex PCR; TCRdb stores in-frame clones only, minus some. The sample records some 470,000 clones, 76% being singletons. The sequence was collected from a woman in her 40s in good health. Some clones in this sample may be carry-over from other donors' samples. Sequencing was carried out using PBMCs. The chain uses TRBV30 and TRBJ1-2, with D unclear. The CDR3 coding sequence is TGTGCCTGGAGTGAGGTCAGGAACAAGAACTATGGCTACACCGTC. Its protein is CAWSEVRNKNYGYTV.